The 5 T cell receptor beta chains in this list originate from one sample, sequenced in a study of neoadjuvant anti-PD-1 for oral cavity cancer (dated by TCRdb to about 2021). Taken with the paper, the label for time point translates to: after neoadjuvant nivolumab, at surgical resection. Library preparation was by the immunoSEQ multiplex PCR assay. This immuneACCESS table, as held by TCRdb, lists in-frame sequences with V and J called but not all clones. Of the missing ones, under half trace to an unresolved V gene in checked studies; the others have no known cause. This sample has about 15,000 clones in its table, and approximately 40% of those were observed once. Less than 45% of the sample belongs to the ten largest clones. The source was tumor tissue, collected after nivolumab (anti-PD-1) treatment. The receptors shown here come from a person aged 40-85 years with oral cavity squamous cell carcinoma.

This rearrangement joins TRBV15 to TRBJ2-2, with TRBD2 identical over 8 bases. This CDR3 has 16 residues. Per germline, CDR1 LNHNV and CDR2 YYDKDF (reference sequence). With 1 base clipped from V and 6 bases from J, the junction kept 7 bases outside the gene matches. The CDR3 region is CATSRGAGGGSGELFF. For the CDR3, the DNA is TGTGCCACCAGCAGAGGTGCGGGCGGGGGGTCCGGGGAGCTGTTTTTT.

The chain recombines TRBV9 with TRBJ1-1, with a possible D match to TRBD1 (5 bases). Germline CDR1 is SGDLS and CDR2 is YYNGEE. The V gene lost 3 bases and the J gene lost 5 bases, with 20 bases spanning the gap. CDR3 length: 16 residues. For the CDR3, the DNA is TGTGCCAGCAGCGCCCGAGGTGTGGGGGTGGGTACTGAAGCTTTCTTT. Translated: CASSARGVGVGTEAFF.

Written as DNA, the CDR3 is TGTGCCTGGGGGGACGAGGGAGAGCAGTACTTC. Encoded protein: CAWGDEGEQYF. The chain links TRBV30 to TRBJ2-7; D is perhaps TRBD1 or TRBD2 (5 bases each). V lost 5 bases and J lost 7, with 12 bases in between. The CDR3 spans 11 residues. In germline, CDR1 is GTSNPN, CDR2 SVGIG (reference sequence).

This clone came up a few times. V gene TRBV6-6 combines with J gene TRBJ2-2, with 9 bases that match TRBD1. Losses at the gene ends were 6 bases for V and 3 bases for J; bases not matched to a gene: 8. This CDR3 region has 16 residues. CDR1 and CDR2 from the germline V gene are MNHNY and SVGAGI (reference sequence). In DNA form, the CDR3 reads TGTGCCAGCAGCCTCGGGACAGGGAGTTACACCGGGGAGCTGTTTTTT. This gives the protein CASSLGTGSYTGELFF.

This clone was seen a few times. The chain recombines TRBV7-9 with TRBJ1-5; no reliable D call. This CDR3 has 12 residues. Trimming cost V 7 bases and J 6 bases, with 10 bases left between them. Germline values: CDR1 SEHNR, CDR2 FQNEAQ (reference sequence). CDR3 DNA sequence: TGTGCCAGCACCGAGGACGCTCAGCCCCAGCATTTT. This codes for CASTEDAQPQHF.